These 25 T cell receptor beta chains share one sample of origin, sequenced in a study of blood T cell repertoires in COVID-19. Clones were read by immunoSEQ multiplex PCR, and TCRdb kept only the in-frame ones, dropping some. This table holds about 98,000 clones, approximately 86% found once. The specimen sequenced was peripheral blood. The receptors originated from an older man with active or convalescent COVID-19.

V and J are TRBV6-6 and TRBJ2-5, with a possible D match to TRBD2 (6 bases). Germline V lookup: CDR1 MNHNY, CDR2 SVGAGI (reference sequence). The CDR3 has 15 residues. The V end was cut by 2 bases, the J end by 0 bases, with 10 bases between. DNA for the CDR3: TGTGCCAGCAGTTACCACGCGGGGTACCAAGAGACCCAGTACTTC. This sequence encodes CASSYHAGYQETQYF.

The CDR3 protein is CASSPPRTGGADNEQFF. The CDR3 DNA sequence: TGCGCCAGCAGCCCCCCCCGGACAGGGGGCGCCGACAATGAGCAGTTCTTC. This chain connects TRBV5-1 to TRBJ2-1; TRBD1 matches at 11 bases. The length of the CDR3 is 17 residues. CDR1 SGHRS and CDR2 YFSETQ come from the germline V gene. V shed 4 bases, J shed 5 bases, and the junction held 11 bases outside the gene matches.

This chain connects TRBV11-2 to TRBJ2-7; 11 bases are shared with TRBD1. The V segment lost 2 bases and the J segment 2 bases; nucleotides outside the gene matches: 2. The CDR3 runs 15 residues. Germline lookup yields CDR1 SGHAT and CDR2 FQNNGV. CDR3 amino acids: CASSLPGQGAYEQYF. DNA of the CDR3: TGTGCCAGCAGCTTACCGGGACAGGGGGCCTACGAGCAGTACTTC.

V is TRBV4-3 and J is TRBJ2-7; TRBD1 matches at 9 bases. V gave up 0 bases and J gave up 0 bases; unmatched junction bases: 0. The CDR3 has 15 residues. Germline CDR1 and CDR2: LGHNA and YSLEER. The CDR3 sequence: CASSQEQGASYEQYF. CDR3 nucleotides: TGCGCCAGCAGCCAAGAACAGGGGGCCTCCTACGAGCAGTACTTC.

This chain joins TRBV18 and TRBJ2-7, with D possibly being TRBD1 (6 bases). Per germline, CDR1 KGHSH and CDR2 LQKENI. The CDR3 contains 15 residues. The ends were cut back, 2 bases at V and 3 bases at J, with 14 bases in the middle. CDR3 nucleotides: TGTGCCAGCTCACCATTCCGGGACACCCACTACGAGCAGTACTTC. It specifies CASSPFRDTHYEQYF.

The chain recombines TRBV5-1 with TRBJ2-7, with 7 bases identical to TRBD1. Germline CDR1 and CDR2: SGHRS and YFSETQ. J lost 5 bases, V lost 4 bases, and 6 bases had no gene match. The length of the CDR3 is 13 residues. The CDR3 loop is CASSIRQGHEQYF. CDR3 in DNA: TGCGCCAGCAGCATTCGACAGGGACACGAGCAGTACTTC.

V is TRBV7-8 and J is TRBJ2-1; a weak D match, TRBD2 (6 bases). The V end was cut by 5 bases, the J end by 7 bases, with 12 bases between. CDR1 SGHVS and CDR2 FQNEAQ come from the germline V gene. This CDR3 has 13 residues. The CDR3 region has the DNA TGTGCCAGCAGCACCGGGGGTCGGAATGAGCAGTTCTTC. It encodes CASSTGGRNEQFF. The variable domain in full, with the rest retrieved from reference TRBV7-8 and TRBJ2-1, is GAGVSQSPRYKVAKRGQDVALRCDPISGHVSLFWYQQALGQGPEFLTYFQNEAQLDKSGLPSDRFFAERPEGSVSTLKIQRTQQEDSAVYLCASSTGGRNEQFFGPGTRLTVL.

This chain joins TRBV10-3 and TRBJ1-2; 7 bases align to TRBD1. V gave up 3 bases and J gave up 10 bases; unmatched junction bases: 17. The CDR3 length is 16 residues. Germline-derived CDR1 and CDR2 are ENHRY and SYGVKD. CDR3 sequence: CAISDGETGKLVHYTF. The CDR3 DNA reads as TGTGCCATCAGTGATGGGGAGACAGGGAAATTGGTACACTACACCTTC.

The chain combines TRBV6-5 with TRBJ2-5; 9 positions match TRBD1. The CDR3 is made up of 14 amino acids. Per germline, CDR1 MNHEY and CDR2 SVGAGI. Germline trimming cut 6 bases from V and 5 bases from J; bases unmatched to any gene: 7. CDR3 DNA: TGTGCCAGCAGACCCGGGACAGGGTGGGAGACCCAGTACTTC. Translated, it gives CASRPGTGWETQYF.

The V call is TRBV7-9, the J call TRBJ2-1; D uncertain. The CDR3 consists of 12 residues. Germline lookup yields CDR1 SEHNR and CDR2 FQNEAQ (reference sequence). Trimming removed 2 bases from V and 7 bases from J, with 6 bases in between. CDR3 DNA: TGTGCCAGCAGCTTATCCAGGAATGAGCAGTTCTTC. Its translation: CASSLSRNEQFF.

The chain is built from TRBV25-1 and TRBJ2-2; the D gene is possibly TRBD2 (6 bases). This CDR3 is built from 14 residues. V lost 4 bases to trimming and J lost 4 bases, with 10 bases between them. The germline V gene encodes CDR1 MGHDK and CDR2 SYGVNS. The CDR3 is CASSGGGVTGELFF. The DNA of the CDR3 is TGTGCCAGCAGTGGCGGCGGGGTCACCGGGGAGCTGTTTTTT. The full variable domain, in which reference TRBV25-1 and TRBJ2-2 provide the parts outside the CDR3, is EADIYQTPRYLVIGTGKKITLECSQTMGHDKMYWYQQDPGMELHLIHYSYGVNSTEKGDLSSESTVSRIRTEHFPLTLESARPSHTSQYLCASSGGGVTGELFFGEGSRLTVL.

This chain joins TRBV19 and TRBJ2-3; tentative D call: TRBD2 (5 bases). V gave up 8 bases and J gave up 4 bases, with 13 bases separating them. CDR1 is LNHDA and CDR2 is SQIVND in the germline V gene (reference sequence). CDR3 length: 13 residues. CDR3 DNA: TGTGCCAGTGCTTCGTACGGGGCAGATACGCAGTATTTT. It specifies CASASYGADTQYF.

This clone was detected only a few times. CDR3 sequence (DNA): TGTGCCAGCAAGGGGGAACAGGGAACAGATACGCAGTATTTT. Amino acids: CASKGEQGTDTQYF. The rearrangement uses TRBV2 and TRBJ2-3; D is possibly TRBD1 (6 bases). V was trimmed by 7 bases and J by 3 bases, leaving 14 bases between them. The CDR3 totals 14 residues. Germline-derived CDR1 and CDR2 are SNHLY and FYNNEI.

J is TRBJ1-2 and V is TRBV3-1 (or the pseudogene TRBV3-2); D possibly corresponds to TRBD1 (6 bases). The CDR3 runs to 12 residues. Trimming left V 2 bases short and J 7 bases short, with 8 bases between. Germline-derived CDR1 and CDR2 are LGHDT and YNNKEL (reference sequence). CDR3 bases: TGTGCCAGCAGCCAAACAGGGTTTGGCTACACCTTC. It codes for CASSQTGFGYTF.

The table lists this clone with a few counts. V gene TRBV27 combines with J gene TRBJ1-6, with 7 bases lining up with TRBD1. Germline lookup yields CDR1 MNHEY and CDR2 SMNVEV (reference sequence). The CDR3 has 15 amino acids. V shed 3 bases and J 9 bases; nucleotides not matched to a gene: 8. In DNA, the CDR3 is TGTGCCAGCAGTTTCACGACAGGGATTAGTTCACCCCTCCACTTT. The encoded protein is CASSFTTGISSPLHF.

The chain links TRBV27 to TRBJ2-7; 9 bases map to TRBD2. The V gene's germline CDR1 is MNHEY and CDR2 SMNVEV (reference sequence). The CDR3 sequence is 14 residues long. V lost 5 bases to trimming and J lost 2 bases; unmatched junction nucleotides: 4. CDR3 sequence: CASSSSGRTYEQYF. CDR3 bases: TGTGCCAGCAGTAGTAGCGGGAGAACCTACGAGCAGTACTTC.

The V and J genes are TRBV4-2 and TRBJ2-3, with 9 bases lining up with TRBD2. The CDR3 covers 15 residues. V trimming: 1 base; J trimming: 9 bases; junction bases outside the gene matches: 8. Germline V CDR1 and CDR2: LGHNA, YNFKEQ. Written as DNA, the CDR3 is TGTGCCAGCAGCCAAGCGCGGGGGGGCCTCTTAACGCAGTATTTT. Its protein product is CASSQARGGLLTQYF.

In DNA form, the CDR3 reads TGTGCCAGCAGCCAAGTTTCGTTTTTCTCTGGAAACACCATATATTTT. It is translated as CASSQVSFFSGNTIYF. The chain uses TRBV3-1 (or the pseudogene TRBV3-2) and TRBJ1-3; D is undetermined. The CDR3 has 16 amino acids. CDR1 and CDR2 from the germline V gene are LGHDT and YNNKEL (reference sequence). V lost 1 base, J lost 0 bases, and 10 bases lay in between.

The chain links TRBV5-1 to TRBJ1-3; no reliable D call. Germline-derived CDR1 and CDR2 are SGHRS and YFSETQ. CDR3 length: 14 residues. V shed 4 bases and J shed 6 bases, with 14 bases lying between them. CDR3 in amino acids: CASSLDLIENTIYF. Written as DNA, the CDR3 is TGCGCCAGCAGCCTGGACTTAATTGAAAACACCATATATTTT.

In its sample, this clone was seen a few times. This chain uses TRBV11-3 with TRBJ2-3; 8 nucleotides align to TRBD1. Germline V CDR1 and CDR2: SGHNT, YENEEA. The V gene end was trimmed by 4 bases and the J gene end by 0 bases; junction bases not matched to a gene: 3. This CDR3 contains 15 residues. The CDR3 protein is CASSYQGASTDTQYF. CDR3 DNA sequence: TGTGCCAGCAGCTACCAGGGGGCTAGCACAGATACGCAGTATTTT.

V gene TRBV7-9 combines with J gene TRBJ2-7; maybe TRBD2 (5 bases). Trimming shortened V by 3 bases and J by 0 bases, and 9 bases separated the two germline ends. Germline CDR1 SEHNR, CDR2 FQNEAQ (reference sequence). The CDR3 covers 14 residues. The CDR3 is CASSLNGDSYEQYF. CDR3 nucleotide sequence: TGTGCCAGCAGCTTGAACGGGGACTCCTACGAGCAGTACTTC. Combining the CDR3 with reference TRBV7-9 and TRBJ2-7 gives the whole variable domain DTGVSQNPRHKITKRGQNVTFRCDPISEHNRLYWYRQTLGQGPEFLTYFQNEAQLEKSRLLSDRFSAERPKGSFSTLEIQRTEQGDSAMYLCASSLNGDSYEQYFGPGTRLTVT.

This chain links TRBV27 with TRBJ2-2; D possibly corresponds to TRBD1 (5 bases). Looked up from germline, CDR1 is MNHEY and CDR2 is SMNVEV (reference sequence). The CDR3 loop spans 14 amino acids. V gave up 6 bases and J gave up 4 bases, with 12 bases separating them. The CDR3 region is CASSPQGSTGELFF. Here the CDR3 DNA reads TGTGCCAGCAGCCCCCAGGGATCCACCGGGGAGCTGTTTTTT.

This chain links TRBV6-5 with TRBJ1-2, with 9 bases matching TRBD1. There are 13 residues in the CDR3. CDR1 and CDR2 from the germline V gene are MNHEY and SVGAGI. J was trimmed by 8 bases and V by 6 bases; bases with no gene match: 7. This chain's CDR3 is CASSMGQGRGYTF. Here the CDR3 DNA reads TGTGCCAGCAGCATGGGACAGGGTCGCGGCTACACCTTC.

V gene TRBV6-5 combines with J gene TRBJ2-7, with a tentative D call TRBD1 (6 bases). Germline-derived CDR1 and CDR2 are MNHEY and SVGAGI. Trimming shortened V by 0 bases and J by 3 bases, and 12 bases separated the two germline ends. This CDR3 is 15 amino acids long. The CDR3 sequence is CASSYSDRGGYEQYF. In DNA form, the CDR3 reads TGTGCCAGCAGTTACTCGGACAGAGGTGGCTACGAGCAGTACTTC.

The CDR3 loop reads CAISWTGISSYNEQFF. The DNA of the CDR3 is TGTGCCATCAGTTGGACAGGGATCAGCTCCTACAATGAGCAGTTCTTC. The V gene is TRBV10-3, the J gene TRBJ2-1; 8 bases map to TRBD1. The J segment lost 0 bases and the V segment lost 5 bases, leaving 6 bases of the junction unmatched. Germline values: CDR1 ENHRY, CDR2 SYGVKD. The length of the CDR3 is 16 residues.